The 27 T cell receptor beta chains reported below all come from one sample, sequenced in a study of spatial heterogeneity in lung cancer. TCRdb re-called the 5' RACE reads with MiXCR, one entry per CDR3 protein. The table has approximately 3,800 distinct CDR3 sequences, approximately 8.9% seen once. As to time point: sample taken at primary tumor resection. Without sorting, whole RNA was sequenced from tumor, nontumor lung or frozen PBMC. Sequencing was performed on PBMCs, taken at surgery. The origin of the receptors is a female donor with early-stage non-small cell lung cancer.

The rearrangement joins TRBV23-1 to TRBJ2-3, with TRBD1 identical over 8 bases. TRBV23-1 is labeled an ORF, and its function is uncertain. The CDR3 is 18 amino acids. J was trimmed by 4 bases and V by 2 bases; bases with no gene match: 14. The CDR3 spells CASSQGSGDRGIADTQYF. The CDR3 DNA reads as TGCGCCAGCAGTCAAGGTTCCGGCGACAGGGGTATCGCAGATACGCAGTATTTT.

CDR3 region: CASSLEVQETQYF. CDR3 DNA sequence: TGTGCCAGCAGCTTGGAAGTACAAGAGACCCAGTACTTC. The V gene is TRBV5-4, the J gene TRBJ2-5; D remains unclear. Per the germline V gene, CDR1 is SGHNT and CDR2 is YYREEE (reference sequence). Trimming took 0 bases from V and 2 from J, leaving 5 bases between them. The CDR3 extends over 13 amino acids.

This clonotype has a count of ten or more. CDR3 sequence reads: CASSQGGGWGQDEQYF. DNA for the CDR3: TGCGCCAGCAGCCAAGGGGGAGGGTGGGGCCAGGACGAGCAGTACTTC. The chain couples TRBV4-3 to TRBJ2-7, with 7 bases matching TRBD2. The trim removed 1 base at V and 5 bases at J, leaving 11 bases unmatched. The V gene's germline CDR1 is LGHNA and CDR2 YSLEER. The CDR3 is 16 amino acids.

This clonotype is medium-sized. The chain uses TRBV11-1 and TRBJ2-5, with 7 positions matching TRBD1. Germline trimming cut 5 bases from V and 1 base from J; bases unmatched to any gene: 10. This CDR3 spans 16 amino acids. The germline V gene encodes CDR1 SGHAT and CDR2 FQDESV (reference sequence). In DNA form, the CDR3 reads TGTGCCAGCAGCGCCCGCAGGGGACAGTTCCAAGAGACCCAGTACTTC. Its protein product is CASSARRGQFQETQYF.

This clonotype was found many times. The V call is TRBV6-1, the J call TRBJ2-4; 7 bases are a match to TRBD2. J lost 1 base, V lost 6 bases, and 6 bases had no gene match. In germline, CDR1 is MNHNS, CDR2 SASEGT. The CDR3 runs 15 residues. The CDR3 here is CASSLGGGAKNIQYF. The CDR3 DNA reads TGTGCCAGCAGCCTGGGGGGGGGTGCCAAAAACATTCAGTACTTC.

This clonotype was found many times. V usage is TRBV3-1 and J usage is TRBJ1-1, with D uncertain. The CDR3 spans 13 residues. Germline V gene lookup returns CDR1 LGHDT and CDR2 YNNKEL (reference sequence). V was shortened by 5 bases and J by 0 bases, with 7 bases between the two germline ends. The CDR3 nucleotides read TGTGCCAGCAGCAGGGATATGAACACTGAAGCTTTCTTT. Its protein is CASSRDMNTEAFF. The complete variable domain, with remaining parts taken from reference TRBV3-1 and TRBJ1-1, reads DTAVSQTPKYLVTQMGNDKSIKCEQNLGHDTMYWYKQDSKKFLKIMFSYNNKELIINETVPNRFSPKSPDKAHLNLHINSLELGDSAVYFCASSRDMNTEAFFGQGTRLTVV.

This clonotype showed up many times. The V call is TRBV20-1, the J call TRBJ1-2; D is possibly TRBD1 (6 bases). Trimming took off 1 base at V and 4 bases at J, with 13 bases between the two ends. The CDR3 has 14 amino acids. CDR1 and CDR2 (germline): DFQATT, SNEGSKA (reference sequence). The CDR3 here is CSARGTDRSYGYTF. In DNA, the CDR3 is TGCAGTGCTAGAGGGACGGACAGATCCTATGGCTACACCTTC.

By sample share, this clonotype is medium-sized (0.01 to 0.1%). The chain uses TRBV27 and TRBJ1-1, with TRBD1 matching 9 bases. Germline V gene lookup returns CDR1 MNHEY and CDR2 SMNVEV (reference sequence). V was pared by 8 bases and J by 4 bases, with 17 bases of the junction left unmatched. This CDR3 is built from 17 residues. CDR3 in DNA: TGTGCCAGCTGCCCCGGTAGGACAGGGGTGAGGCTCACTGAAGCTTTCTTT. Encoded protein: CASCPGRTGVRLTEAFF.

This clonotype was found many times. The chain carries TRBV5-1 and TRBJ2-5; D is perhaps TRBD1 or TRBD2 (5 bases each). CDR3 length: 15 amino acids. Trimming removed 0 bases at V and 6 bases at J, with 15 bases between. Germline CDR1 and CDR2: SGHRS and YFSETQ. This CDR3 reads CASSLGDVLSKTQYF. In DNA form, the CDR3 reads TGCGCCAGCAGCTTGGGGGACGTCTTGAGTAAGACCCAGTACTTC.

Many counts were recorded for this clonotype. This chain joins TRBV4-3 and TRBJ2-7; D is unresolved. Germline values: CDR1 LGHNA, CDR2 YSLEER. V lost 0 bases and J lost 6, with 12 bases in between. The CDR3 is made up of 14 amino acids. The CDR3 DNA reads TGCGCCAGCAGCCAAGATGAAACGACGGGCGAGCAGTACTTC. Its protein product is CASSQDETTGEQYF.

This clonotype was detected ten times or more. The chain employs TRBV2 and TRBJ2-1; 10 bases match TRBD2. This CDR3 region has 17 residues. Germline CDR1 reads SNHLY; CDR2 reads FYNNEI. V lost 2 bases and J lost 1; bases outside the gene matches: 5. The CDR3 sequence: CASSERELAGSYNEQFF. The CDR3 nucleotides read TGTGCCAGCAGTGAAAGGGAACTAGCGGGGTCCTACAATGAGCAGTTCTTC.

Of note for this clonotype: Possible read error: a much larger clone is one base away. The chain employs TRBV28 and TRBJ2-3, with a possible D match to TRBD1 (6 bases). V was trimmed by 2 bases and J by 6 bases, leaving 15 bases between them. From germline, CDR1 is MDHEN and CDR2 SYDVKM. The CDR3 length is 15 residues. The CDR3 here is CASSLRGTRGDTQYF. CDR3 coding DNA: TGTGCCAGCAGTTTAAGGGGGACAAGGGGGGATACGCAGTATTTT.

In this sample, this clonotype is medium-sized. The rearrangement uses TRBV7-3 and TRBJ2-7; D call uncertain. CDR1 SGHTA and CDR2 FQGTGA come from the germline V gene. Trimming removed 0 bases from V and 0 bases from J, with 6 bases in between. The CDR3 runs to 14 residues. This CDR3 is CASSLTSSSYEQYF. DNA of the CDR3: TGTGCCAGCAGCTTAACCTCAAGCTCCTACGAGCAGTACTTC.

In its sample, this clonotype was seen many times. The chain uses TRBV20-1 and TRBJ2-5, with 8 bases that match TRBD2. Germline loops: CDR1 DFQATT, CDR2 SNEGSKA (reference sequence). Germline trimming cut 6 bases from V and 3 bases from J; bases unmatched to any gene: 15. The CDR3 totals 16 residues. CDR3 protein: CSAPRSAGGNKETQYF. The CDR3 DNA reads as TGCAGTGCCCCGAGGTCCGCGGGGGGTAATAAAGAGACCCAGTACTTC.

This clonotype was detected ten times or more. The V call is TRBV19, the J call TRBJ2-7; 7 bases fit TRBD1. This CDR3 is built from 14 residues. Trimming at V came to 6 bases and at J to 7 bases, leaving 12 bases not matched to a gene. CDR1 and CDR2 (germline): LNHDA, SQIVND (reference sequence). The CDR3 protein is CASRVAGGIGEQYF. The CDR3 DNA reads as TGTGCCAGTAGAGTGGCAGGGGGTATCGGAGAGCAGTACTTC. Combining the CDR3 with reference TRBV19 and TRBJ2-7 gives the whole variable domain DGGITQSPKYLFRKEGQNVTLSCEQNLNHDAMYWYRQDPGQGLRLIYYSQIVNDFQKGDIAEGYSVSREKKESFPLTVTSAQKNPTAFYLCASRVAGGIGEQYFGPGTRLTVT.

The V gene is TRBV5-1, the J gene TRBJ2-7, with a possible D match to TRBD2 (7 bases). There are 13 residues in the CDR3. The V end lost 4 bases, the J end lost 6 bases, and 14 bases lay between the germline ends. Germline V lookup: CDR1 SGHRS, CDR2 YFSETQ. The CDR3 DNA sequence: TGCGCCAGCAGCCCGGGGGGCCAGAGCGAGCAGTACTTC. Its translation is CASSPGGQSEQYF.

By share of the sample, this clonotype is medium-sized. The chain recombines TRBV5-1 with TRBJ2-7, with D possibly being TRBD1 or TRBD2 (5 bases each). The V and J ends lost 5 bases and 5 bases respectively, with 14 bases between them. This CDR3 is built from 13 residues. Germline CDR1 and CDR2: SGHRS and YFSETQ. This CDR3 is CASRAGTDNEQYF. In DNA, the CDR3 is TGCGCCAGCAGGGCTGGGACGGATAACGAGCAGTACTTC.

This clonotype has ten or more counts. The CDR3 protein is CASSPRDWSSGANVLTF. As DNA, the CDR3 is TGTGCCAGCAGCCCCCGGGACTGGAGCTCTGGGGCCAACGTCCTGACTTTC. The V gene is TRBV7-3, the J gene TRBJ2-6, with D possibly being TRBD2 (6 bases). The germline V and J ends were trimmed by 5 bases and 0 bases, with 14 bases remaining between them. Germline CDR1 SGHTA, CDR2 FQGTGA. The length of the CDR3 is 17 residues.

This clonotype is medium-sized (0.01 to 0.1%) by share. This chain links TRBV7-9 with TRBJ1-1; D might be TRBD1 (6 bases). Germline values: CDR1 SEHNR, CDR2 FQNEAQ (reference sequence). V lost 7 bases, J lost 4 bases, and 13 bases lay in between. This CDR3 is 13 amino acids long. Here the CDR3 reads CASTPLGATEAFF. Written as DNA, the CDR3 is TGTGCCAGCACTCCACTGGGGGCCACTGAAGCTTTCTTT.

This clonotype occurred many times. CDR3 loop: CSASGGAETQYF. CDR3 nucleotides: TGCAGTGCTTCAGGGGGCGCAGAGACCCAGTACTTC. This sequence joins TRBV20-1 and TRBJ2-5, with 8 bases matching TRBD1. The ends lost 5 bases at V and 4 bases at J; junction bases unmatched: 3. Per the germline V gene, CDR1 is DFQATT and CDR2 is SNEGSKA (reference sequence). The CDR3 loop spans 12 amino acids.

This clonotype is classed as medium-sized. The chain employs TRBV7-3 and TRBJ2-5; 14 positions agree with TRBD2. V trimming: 5 bases; J trimming: 5 bases; junction bases outside the gene matches: 10. The germline gives CDR1 SGHTA, CDR2 FQGTGA. The CDR3 covers 17 residues. CDR3 residues: CASSLGTSGGSRETQYF. CDR3 sequence (DNA): TGTGCCAGCAGCCTGGGGACTAGCGGGGGCTCCAGGGAGACCCAGTACTTC.

In the case of this clonotype: A much larger clone lies one base from this, so it may be a read error. Because it lacks the conserved phenylalanine or tryptophan at the end, this CDR3 is likely a read error. The chain is built from TRBV3-1 and TRBJ2-1; maybe TRBD2 (5 bases). The V end was cut by 4 bases, the J end by 5 bases, with 12 bases between. CDR1 is LGHDT, CDR2 YNNKEL, per germline (reference sequence). CDR3 length: 14 residues. CDR3 DNA: TGTGCCAGCAGCCCTACCACTAGTCACAATGAGCAGTTCCTC. This gives the protein CASSPTTSHNEQFL.

This clonotype was found many times. V gene TRBV2 combines with J gene TRBJ2-3; 13 nucleotides match TRBD2. The CDR3 sequence is 14 residues long. Germline CDR1 SNHLY, CDR2 FYNNEI. After removal of 8 bases from V and 2 bases from J, the junction contained 1 base not matched to a gene. The CDR3: CASGLAGVTDTQYF. Written as DNA, the CDR3 is TGTGCCAGCGGACTAGCGGGGGTCACAGATACGCAGTATTTT.

This clonotype is deemed medium-sized (0.01 to 0.1%). The J gene is TRBJ2-1, the V gene TRBV7-2, with TRBD2 matching over 11 bases. This CDR3 is 17 amino acids long. Germline lookup yields CDR1 SGHTA and CDR2 FQGNSA. The V segment lost 1 base and the J segment 5 bases; nucleotides outside the gene matches: 7. The CDR3 protein is CASSLGGTSGANNEQFF. The CDR3 DNA follows: TGTGCCAGCAGCTTAGGGGGGACTAGCGGCGCCAACAATGAGCAGTTCTTC.

This clonotype was recorded a few times. V gene TRBV7-6 combines with J gene TRBJ2-3; the D gene could be TRBD1 or TRBD2 (5 bases each). Trimming shortened V by 4 bases and J by 0 bases, and 11 bases separated the two germline ends. This CDR3 contains 15 residues. The germline CDR1 and CDR2 sequences are SGHVS and FNYEAQ. The CDR3 loop reads CASSSGTLSTDTQYF. The DNA for the CDR3 is TGTGCCAGCAGCTCCGGGACCCTTAGCACAGATACGCAGTATTTT.

Within the sample, this clonotype is medium-sized (0.01 to 0.1%). The V call is TRBV29-1, the J call TRBJ2-3, with 10 bases matching TRBD2. J gave up 0 bases and V 6 bases, and 12 bases lay outside the gene matches. CDR1 and CDR2 from the germline V gene are SQVTM and ANQGSEA. CDR3 length: 17 amino acids. In nucleotides, the CDR3 is TGCAGCGTATCTTTGTCGGTAGCGGGGGGAAGCACAGATACGCAGTATTTT. Amino acid sequence: CSVSLSVAGGSTDTQYF.

There are many counts of this clonotype. V usage is TRBV6-2 or TRBV6-3 and J usage is TRBJ1-2; the D gene is possibly TRBD1 (6 bases). V was trimmed by 5 bases and J by 2 bases, leaving 9 bases between them. The CDR3 runs to 13 residues. Germline values: CDR1 MNHEY, CDR2 SVGEGT. The CDR3 region has the DNA TGTGCCAGCAGTCGACAGGAGAACTATGGCTACACCTTC. The encoded protein is CASSRQENYGYTF.